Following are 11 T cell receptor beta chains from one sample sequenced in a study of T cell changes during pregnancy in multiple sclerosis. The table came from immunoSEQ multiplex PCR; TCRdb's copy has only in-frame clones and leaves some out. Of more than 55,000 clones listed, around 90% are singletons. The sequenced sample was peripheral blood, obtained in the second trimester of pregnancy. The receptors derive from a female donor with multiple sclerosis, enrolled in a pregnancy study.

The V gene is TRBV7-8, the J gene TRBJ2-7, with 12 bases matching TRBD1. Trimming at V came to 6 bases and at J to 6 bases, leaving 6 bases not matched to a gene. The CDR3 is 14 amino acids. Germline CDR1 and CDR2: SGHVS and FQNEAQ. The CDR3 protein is CASRNRDRGREQYF. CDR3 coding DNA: TGTGCCAGCAGGAACCGGGACAGGGGGCGCGAGCAGTACTTC.

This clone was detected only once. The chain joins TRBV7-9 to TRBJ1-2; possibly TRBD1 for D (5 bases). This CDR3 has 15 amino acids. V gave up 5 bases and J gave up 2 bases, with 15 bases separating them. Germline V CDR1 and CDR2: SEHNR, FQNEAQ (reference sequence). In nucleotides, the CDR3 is TGTGCCAGCAGCCCAGCAGGGCTTCGGAACTATGGCTACACCTTC. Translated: CASSPAGLRNYGYTF.

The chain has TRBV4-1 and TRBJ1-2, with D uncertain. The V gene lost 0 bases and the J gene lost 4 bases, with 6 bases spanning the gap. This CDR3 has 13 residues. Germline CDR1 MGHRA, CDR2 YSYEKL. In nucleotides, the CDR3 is TGCGCCAGCAGCCAAGATGGAGGCTATGGCTACACCTTC. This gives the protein CASSQDGGYGYTF.

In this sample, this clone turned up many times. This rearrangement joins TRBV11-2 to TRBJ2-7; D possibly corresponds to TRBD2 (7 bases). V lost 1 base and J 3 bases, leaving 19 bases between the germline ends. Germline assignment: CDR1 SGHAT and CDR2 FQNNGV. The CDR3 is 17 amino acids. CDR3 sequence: CASSLGTPGGWVYEQYF. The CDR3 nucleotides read TGTGCCAGCAGCTTAGGCACCCCGGGGGGCTGGGTCTACGAGCAGTACTTC.

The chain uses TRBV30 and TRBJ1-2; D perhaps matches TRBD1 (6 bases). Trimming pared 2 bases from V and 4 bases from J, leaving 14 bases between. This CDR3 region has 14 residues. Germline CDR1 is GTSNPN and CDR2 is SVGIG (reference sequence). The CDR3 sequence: CAWSPQGQRYGYTF. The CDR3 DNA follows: TGTGCCTGGAGTCCACAGGGTCAGCGCTATGGCTACACCTTC.

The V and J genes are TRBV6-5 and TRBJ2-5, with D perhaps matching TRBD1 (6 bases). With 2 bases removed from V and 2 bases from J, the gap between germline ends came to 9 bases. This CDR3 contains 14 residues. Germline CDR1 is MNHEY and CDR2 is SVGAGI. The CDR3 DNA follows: TGTGCCAGCAGTTACAGGGGGAGACAAGAGACCCAGTACTTC. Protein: CASSYRGRQETQYF.

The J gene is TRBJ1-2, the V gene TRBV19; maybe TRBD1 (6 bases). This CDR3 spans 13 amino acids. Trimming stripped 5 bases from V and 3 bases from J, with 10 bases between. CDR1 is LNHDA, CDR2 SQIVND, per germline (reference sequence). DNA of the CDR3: TGTGCCAGTAGTTTACAGGGATACTATGGCTACACCTTC. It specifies CASSLQGYYGYTF.

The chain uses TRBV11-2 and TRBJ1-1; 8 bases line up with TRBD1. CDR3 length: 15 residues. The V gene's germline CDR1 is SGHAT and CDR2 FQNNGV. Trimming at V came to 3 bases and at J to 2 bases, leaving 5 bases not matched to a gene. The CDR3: CASSFWGQVNTEAFF. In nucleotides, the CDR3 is TGTGCCAGCAGCTTCTGGGGACAGGTTAACACTGAAGCTTTCTTT.

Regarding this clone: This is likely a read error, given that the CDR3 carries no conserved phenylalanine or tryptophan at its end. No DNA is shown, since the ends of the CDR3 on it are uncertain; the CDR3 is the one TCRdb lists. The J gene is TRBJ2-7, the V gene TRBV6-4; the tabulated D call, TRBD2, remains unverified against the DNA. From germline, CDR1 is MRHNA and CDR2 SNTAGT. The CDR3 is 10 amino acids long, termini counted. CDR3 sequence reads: CASSGPGGSL.

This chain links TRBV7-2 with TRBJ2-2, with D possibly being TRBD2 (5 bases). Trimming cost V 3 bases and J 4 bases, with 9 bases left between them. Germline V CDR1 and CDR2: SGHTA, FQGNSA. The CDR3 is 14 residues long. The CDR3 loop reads CASSFTGSTGELFF. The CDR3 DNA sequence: TGTGCCAGCAGCTTCACGGGGAGCACCGGGGAGCTGTTTTTT.

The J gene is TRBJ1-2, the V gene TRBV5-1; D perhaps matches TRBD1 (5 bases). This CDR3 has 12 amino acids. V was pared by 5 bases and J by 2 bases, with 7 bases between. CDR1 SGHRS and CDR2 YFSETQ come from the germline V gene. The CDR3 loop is CASSRGNYGYTF. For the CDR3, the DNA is TGCGCCAGCAGTCGGGGGAACTATGGCTACACCTTC.